This TCR beta chain was recorded in a study of shared clonotypes between healthy human individuals. Division of CD4+ cells produced a CD45RA+ naive subset and a CD45RA-negative memory subset. An assay was performed, and its level was deep. As processed by the authors: Junction-only sequences produced by ImmunoSEQ had no quality scores, so filtering differed. Data came from immunoSEQ multiplex PCR; TCRdb stores just in-frame clones and leaves some out. That table gives V, J and clone size, and the DNA gave D and trimming. This table has more than 550,000 clones, approximately 77% appearing once. Looked up from germline, CDR1 is MDHEN and CDR2 is SYDVKM. This CDR3 has 15 amino acids. V was pared by 2 bases and J by 6 bases, with 6 bases of the junction left unmatched. Study-wide results and limits: In contrast to clonotypes shared by all four donors, non-shared clonotypes had lower generation probabilities.

Points on this clone: No antigen is known for it.

Material for sequencing was memory CD4+ T cells sorted from blood. Subset noted: CD45RA-negative fraction. The sequence came from a woman in her 30s in good health. The chain employs TRBV28 and TRBJ1-5, with TRBD1 matching over 8 bases. DNA of the CDR3: TGTGCCAGCAGTTTACCAGGGGGCAGGAGTCAGCCCCAGCATTTT. It specifies CASSLPGGRSQPQHF.